This T cell receptor beta chain was retrieved from a study of shared clonotypes between healthy human individuals. Remarks on this clone: Its antigen is not identified.

Sequencing was performed with immunoSEQ multiplex PCR; in TCRdb, only in-frame clones are kept and a portion is missing. The table has under 200,000 clones, 90% to 95% seen once. General study points: Blood alone was sampled, and tissue repertoires likely differ. Depth was large, yet rarefaction showed that sorted-subset sequencing was incomplete.

Germline CDR1 and CDR2: SGHTA and FQGNSA. The CDR3 is 16 residues long. Unmatched junction bases numbered 4, after V lost 3 bases and J lost 2 bases. The gene calls are TRBV7-2 and TRBJ2-7; TRBD2 agrees at 13 bases. The sequence was collected from a woman in her thirties in good health. The sequenced material came from naive CD4+ T cells sorted from blood. Subset defined: CD45RA+ positively selected. CDR3 protein: CASSLGGTSGTYEQYF. DNA for the CDR3: TGTGCCAGCAGCTTGGGGGGGACTAGCGGGACCTACGAGCAGTACTTC.